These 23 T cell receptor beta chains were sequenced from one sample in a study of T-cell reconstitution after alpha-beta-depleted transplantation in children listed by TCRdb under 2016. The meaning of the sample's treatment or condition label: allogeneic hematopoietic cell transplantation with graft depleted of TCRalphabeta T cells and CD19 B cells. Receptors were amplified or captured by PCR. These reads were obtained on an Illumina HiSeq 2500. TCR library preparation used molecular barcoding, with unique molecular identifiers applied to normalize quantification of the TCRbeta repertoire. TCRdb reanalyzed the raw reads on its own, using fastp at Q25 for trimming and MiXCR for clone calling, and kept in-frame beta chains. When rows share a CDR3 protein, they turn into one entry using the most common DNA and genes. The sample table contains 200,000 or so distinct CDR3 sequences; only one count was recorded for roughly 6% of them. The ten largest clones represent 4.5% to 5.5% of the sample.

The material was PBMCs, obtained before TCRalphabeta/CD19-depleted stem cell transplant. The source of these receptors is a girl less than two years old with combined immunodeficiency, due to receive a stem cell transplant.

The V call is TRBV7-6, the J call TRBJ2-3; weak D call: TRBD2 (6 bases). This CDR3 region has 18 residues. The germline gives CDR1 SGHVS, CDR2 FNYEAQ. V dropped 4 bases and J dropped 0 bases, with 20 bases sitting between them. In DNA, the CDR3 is TGTGCCAGCAGCTATAATCCGGGACTCGGATCTAGCACAGATACGCAGTATTTT. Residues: CASSYNPGLGSSTDTQYF.

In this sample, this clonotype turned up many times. DNA for the CDR3: TGCAGTGCCTCCGACAAAGCCAGCTCCTACGAGCAGTACTTC. Translation gives CSASDKASSYEQYF. This chain uses TRBV20-1 with TRBJ2-7; D uncertain. The V end lost 6 bases, the J end lost 0 bases, and 15 bases lay between the germline ends. Germline CDR1 is DFQATT and CDR2 is SNEGSKA (reference sequence). This CDR3 is built from 14 residues.

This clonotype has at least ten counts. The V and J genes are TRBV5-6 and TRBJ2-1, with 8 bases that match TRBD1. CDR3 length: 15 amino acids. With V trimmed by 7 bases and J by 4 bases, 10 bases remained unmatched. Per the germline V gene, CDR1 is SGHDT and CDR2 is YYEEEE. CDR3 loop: CASGPGQALYNEQFF. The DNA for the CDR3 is TGTGCCAGCGGACCGGGACAGGCTCTATACAATGAGCAGTTCTTC.

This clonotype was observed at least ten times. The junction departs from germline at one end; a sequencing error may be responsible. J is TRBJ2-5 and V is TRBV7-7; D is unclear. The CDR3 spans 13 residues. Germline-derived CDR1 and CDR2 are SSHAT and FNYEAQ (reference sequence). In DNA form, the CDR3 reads TGTGCTAGCAGCTTAGGTCAAAAAGAGACCCAGTACTTC. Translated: CASSLGQKETQYF.

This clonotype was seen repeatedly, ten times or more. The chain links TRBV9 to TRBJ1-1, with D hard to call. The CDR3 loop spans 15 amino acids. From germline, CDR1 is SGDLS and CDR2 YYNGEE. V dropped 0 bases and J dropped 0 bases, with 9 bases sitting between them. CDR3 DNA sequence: TGTGCCAGCAGCGTAGAAAGGTTCATGAACACTGAAGCTTTCTTT. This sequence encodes CASSVERFMNTEAFF.

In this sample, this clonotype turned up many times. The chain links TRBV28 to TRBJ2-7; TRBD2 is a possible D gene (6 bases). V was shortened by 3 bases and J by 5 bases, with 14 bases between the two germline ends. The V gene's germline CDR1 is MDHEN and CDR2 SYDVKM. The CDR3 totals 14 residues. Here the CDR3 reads CASSFEGLLDEQYF. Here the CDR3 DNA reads TGTGCCAGCAGTTTCGAGGGACTCCTCGACGAGCAGTACTTC.

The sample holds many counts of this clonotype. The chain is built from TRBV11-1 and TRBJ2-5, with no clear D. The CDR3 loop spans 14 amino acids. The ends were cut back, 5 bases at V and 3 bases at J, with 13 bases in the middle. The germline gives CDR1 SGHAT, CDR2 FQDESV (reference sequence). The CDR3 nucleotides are TGTGCCAGCAGCACCTCAGATACCGAAGAGACCCAGTACTTC. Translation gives CASSTSDTEETQYF.

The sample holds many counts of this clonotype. As DNA, the CDR3 is TGTGCCGGAGGGACTGCGAATGAGCAGTTCTTC. This translates into CAGGTANEQFF. This chain joins TRBV6-2 or TRBV6-3 and TRBJ2-1; D might be TRBD2 (6 bases). The V gene lost 11 bases and the J gene lost 7 bases, with 12 bases spanning the gap. Germline V gives CDR1 MNHEY, CDR2 SVGEGT. CDR3 size: 11 residues.

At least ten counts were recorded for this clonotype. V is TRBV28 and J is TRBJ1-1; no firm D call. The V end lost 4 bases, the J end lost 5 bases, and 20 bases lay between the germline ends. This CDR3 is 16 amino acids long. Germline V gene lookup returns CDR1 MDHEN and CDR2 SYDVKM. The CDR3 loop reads CASSSPETGPLTEAFF. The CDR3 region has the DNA TGTGCCAGCAGTTCGCCAGAGACGGGTCCACTTACTGAAGCTTTCTTT.

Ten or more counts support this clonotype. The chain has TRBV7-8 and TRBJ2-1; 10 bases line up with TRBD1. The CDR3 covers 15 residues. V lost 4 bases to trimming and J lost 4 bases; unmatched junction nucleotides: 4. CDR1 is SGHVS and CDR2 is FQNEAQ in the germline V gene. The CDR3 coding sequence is TGTGCCAGCAGCTCGACAGGGGGCAGGTACAATGAGCAGTTCTTC. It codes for CASSSTGGRYNEQFF.

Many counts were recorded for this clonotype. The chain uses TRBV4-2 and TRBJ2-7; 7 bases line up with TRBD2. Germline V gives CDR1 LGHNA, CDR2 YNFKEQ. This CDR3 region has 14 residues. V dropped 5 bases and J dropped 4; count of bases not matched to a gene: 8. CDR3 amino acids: CASSVRDYTYEQYF. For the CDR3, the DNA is TGTGCCAGCAGCGTCCGGGACTACACTTACGAGCAGTACTTC.

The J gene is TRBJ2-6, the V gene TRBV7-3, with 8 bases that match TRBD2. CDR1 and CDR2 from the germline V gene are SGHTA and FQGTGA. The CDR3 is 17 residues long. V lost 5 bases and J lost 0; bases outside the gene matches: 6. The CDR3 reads CASSLFGGDSGANVLTF. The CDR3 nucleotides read TGTGCCAGCAGCCTCTTCGGGGGGGACTCTGGGGCCAACGTCCTGACTTTC.

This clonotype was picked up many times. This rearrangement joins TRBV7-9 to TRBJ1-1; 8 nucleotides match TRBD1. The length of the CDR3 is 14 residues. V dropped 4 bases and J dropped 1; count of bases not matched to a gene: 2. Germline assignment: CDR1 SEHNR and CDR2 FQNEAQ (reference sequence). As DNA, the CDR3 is TGTGCCAGCAGCTCAGGGGGCGAGAACACTGAAGCTTTCTTT. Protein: CASSSGGENTEAFF.

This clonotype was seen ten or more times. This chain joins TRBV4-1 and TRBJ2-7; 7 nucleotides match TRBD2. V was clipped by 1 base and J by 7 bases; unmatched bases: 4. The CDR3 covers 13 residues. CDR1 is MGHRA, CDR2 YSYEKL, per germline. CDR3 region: CASSQVWGGEQYF. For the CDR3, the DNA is TGCGCCAGCAGCCAAGTATGGGGGGGTGAGCAGTACTTC.

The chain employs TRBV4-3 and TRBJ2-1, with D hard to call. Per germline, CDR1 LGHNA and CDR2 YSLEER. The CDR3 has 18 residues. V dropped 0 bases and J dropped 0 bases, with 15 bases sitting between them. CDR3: CASSQEELAPSSYNEQFF. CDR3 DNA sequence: TGCGCCAGCAGCCAAGAAGAGCTGGCTCCTAGCTCCTACAATGAGCAGTTCTTC.

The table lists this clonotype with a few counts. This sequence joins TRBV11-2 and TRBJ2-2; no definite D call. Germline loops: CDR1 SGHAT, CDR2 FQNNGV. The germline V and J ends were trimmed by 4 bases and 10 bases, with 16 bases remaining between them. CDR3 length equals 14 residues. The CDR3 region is CASSSPPPPAELFF. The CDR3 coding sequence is TGTGCCAGCAGCTCTCCTCCCCCCCCCGCGGAGCTGTTTTTT.

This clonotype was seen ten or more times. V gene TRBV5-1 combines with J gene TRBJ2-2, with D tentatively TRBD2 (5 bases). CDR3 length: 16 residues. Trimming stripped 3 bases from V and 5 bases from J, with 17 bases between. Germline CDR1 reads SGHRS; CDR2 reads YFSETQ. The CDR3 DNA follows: TGCGCCAGCAGCTCTACACCTGAGGGTGGAACCGGGGAGCTGTTTTTT. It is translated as CASSSTPEGGTGELFF.

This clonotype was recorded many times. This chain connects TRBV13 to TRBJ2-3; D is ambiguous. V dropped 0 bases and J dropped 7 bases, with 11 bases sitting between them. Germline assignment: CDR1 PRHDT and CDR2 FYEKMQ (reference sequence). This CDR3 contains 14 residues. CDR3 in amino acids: CASSLGSWLNTQYF. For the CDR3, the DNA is TGTGCCAGCAGCTTAGGCAGTTGGCTGAATACGCAGTATTTT.

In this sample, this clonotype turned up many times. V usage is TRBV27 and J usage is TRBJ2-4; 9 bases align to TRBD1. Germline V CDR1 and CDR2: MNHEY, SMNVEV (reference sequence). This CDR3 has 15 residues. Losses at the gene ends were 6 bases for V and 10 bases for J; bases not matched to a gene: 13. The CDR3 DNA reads TGTGCCAGCAGCTTTACAGGGGGCGGGAATGGGATTCAGTACTTC. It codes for CASSFTGGGNGIQYF.

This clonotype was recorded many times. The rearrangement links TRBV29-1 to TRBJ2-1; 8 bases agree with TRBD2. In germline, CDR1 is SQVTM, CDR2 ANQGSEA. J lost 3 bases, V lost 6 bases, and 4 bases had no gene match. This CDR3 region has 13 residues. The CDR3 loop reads CSVAGLVYNEQFF. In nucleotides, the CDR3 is TGCAGCGTCGCGGGACTAGTCTACAATGAGCAGTTCTTC.

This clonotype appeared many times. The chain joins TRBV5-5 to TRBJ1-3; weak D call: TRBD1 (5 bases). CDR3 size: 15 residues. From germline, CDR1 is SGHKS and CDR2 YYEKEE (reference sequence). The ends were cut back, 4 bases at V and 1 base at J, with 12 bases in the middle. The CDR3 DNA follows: TGTGCCAGCAGCGCTCGTTGGACATCTGGAAACACCATATATTTT. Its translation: CASSARWTSGNTIYF.

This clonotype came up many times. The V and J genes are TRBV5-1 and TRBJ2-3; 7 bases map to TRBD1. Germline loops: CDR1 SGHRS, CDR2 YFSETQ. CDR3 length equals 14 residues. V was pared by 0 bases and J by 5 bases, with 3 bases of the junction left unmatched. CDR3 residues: CASSLGQGEDTQYF. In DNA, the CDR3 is TGCGCCAGCAGCTTGGGGCAGGGGGAAGATACGCAGTATTTT.

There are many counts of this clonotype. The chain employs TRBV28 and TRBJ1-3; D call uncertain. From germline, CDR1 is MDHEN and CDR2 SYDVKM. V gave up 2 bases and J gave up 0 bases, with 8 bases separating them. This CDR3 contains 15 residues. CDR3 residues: CASSLMLGSGNTIYF. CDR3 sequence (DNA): TGTGCCAGCAGTTTAATGTTGGGCTCTGGAAACACCATATATTTT. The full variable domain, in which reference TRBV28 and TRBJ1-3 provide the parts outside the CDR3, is DVKVTQSSRYLVKRTGEKVFLECVQDMDHENMFWYRQDPGLGLRLIYFSYDVKMKEKGDIPEGYSVSREKKERFSLILESASTNQTSMYLCASSLMLGSGNTIYFGEGSWLTVV.